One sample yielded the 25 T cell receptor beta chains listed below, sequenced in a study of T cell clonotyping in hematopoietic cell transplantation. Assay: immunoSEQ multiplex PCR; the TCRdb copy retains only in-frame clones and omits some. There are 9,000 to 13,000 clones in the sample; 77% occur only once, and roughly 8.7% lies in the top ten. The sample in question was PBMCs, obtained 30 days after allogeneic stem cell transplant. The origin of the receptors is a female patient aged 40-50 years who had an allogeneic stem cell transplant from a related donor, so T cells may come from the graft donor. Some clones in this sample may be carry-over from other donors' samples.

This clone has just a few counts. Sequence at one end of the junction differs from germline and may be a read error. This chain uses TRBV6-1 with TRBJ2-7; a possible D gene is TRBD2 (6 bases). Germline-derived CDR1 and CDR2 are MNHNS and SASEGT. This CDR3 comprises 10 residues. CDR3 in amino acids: CASSEWTKIF. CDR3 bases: TGTGCCAGCAGTGAATGGACTAAGATCTTC.

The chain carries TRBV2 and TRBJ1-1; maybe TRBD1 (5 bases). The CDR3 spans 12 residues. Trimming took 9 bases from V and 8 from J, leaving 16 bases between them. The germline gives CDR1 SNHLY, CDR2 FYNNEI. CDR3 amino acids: CARSARAPEAFF. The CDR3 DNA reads TGTGCCAGGTCGGCCAGGGCCCCGGAAGCTTTCTTT.

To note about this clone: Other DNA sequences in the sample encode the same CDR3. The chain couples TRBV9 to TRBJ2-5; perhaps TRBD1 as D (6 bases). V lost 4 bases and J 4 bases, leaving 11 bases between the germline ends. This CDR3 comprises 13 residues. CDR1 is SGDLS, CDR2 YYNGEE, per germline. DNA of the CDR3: TGTGCCAGCAGCCTTTCCAGGGGAGAGACCCAGTACTTC. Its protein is CASSLSRGETQYF.

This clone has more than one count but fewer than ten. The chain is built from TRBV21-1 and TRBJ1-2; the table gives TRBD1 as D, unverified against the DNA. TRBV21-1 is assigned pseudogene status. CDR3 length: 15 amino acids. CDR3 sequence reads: CASSKKGARGYGYTF. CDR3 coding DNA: TGTGCCAGCAGCAAAAAGGGGGCACGGGGCTATGGCTACACCTTC.

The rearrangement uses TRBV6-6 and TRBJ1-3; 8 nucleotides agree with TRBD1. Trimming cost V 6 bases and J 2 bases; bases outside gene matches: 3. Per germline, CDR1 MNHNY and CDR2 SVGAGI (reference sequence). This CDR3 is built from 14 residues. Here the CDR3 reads CASRSTGAGNTIYF. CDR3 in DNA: TGTGCCAGCAGGTCGACAGGGGCTGGAAACACCATATATTTT.

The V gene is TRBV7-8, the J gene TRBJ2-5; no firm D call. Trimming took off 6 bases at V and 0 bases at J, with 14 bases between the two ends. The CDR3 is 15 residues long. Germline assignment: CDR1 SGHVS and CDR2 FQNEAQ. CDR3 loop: CASSRRRMYQETQYF. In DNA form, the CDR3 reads TGTGCCAGCAGTCGCCGACGGATGTACCAAGAGACCCAGTACTTC.

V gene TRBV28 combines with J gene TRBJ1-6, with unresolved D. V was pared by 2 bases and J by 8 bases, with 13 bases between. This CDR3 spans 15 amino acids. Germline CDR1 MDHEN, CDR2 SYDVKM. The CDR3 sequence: CASSLLRATDSPLHF. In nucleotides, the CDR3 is TGTGCCAGCAGTTTACTCCGGGCAACTGATTCACCCCTCCACTTT.

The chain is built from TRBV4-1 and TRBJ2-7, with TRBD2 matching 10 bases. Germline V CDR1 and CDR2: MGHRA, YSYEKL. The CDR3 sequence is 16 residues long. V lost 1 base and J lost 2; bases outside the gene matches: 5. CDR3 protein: CASSQVLAGGPYEQYF. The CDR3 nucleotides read TGCGCCAGCAGCCAAGTTTTAGCGGGAGGCCCCTACGAGCAGTACTTC.

CDR3 bases: TGTGCCAGCAGCCAAGATGTCGGGACTATCAATGAGCAGTTCTTC. This translates into CASSQDVGTINEQFF. The chain carries TRBV14 and TRBJ2-1; TRBD2 aligns across 7 bases. The CDR3 contains 15 residues. V shed 0 bases, J shed 6 bases, and the junction held 5 bases outside the gene matches. Germline lookup yields CDR1 SGHDN and CDR2 FVKESK.

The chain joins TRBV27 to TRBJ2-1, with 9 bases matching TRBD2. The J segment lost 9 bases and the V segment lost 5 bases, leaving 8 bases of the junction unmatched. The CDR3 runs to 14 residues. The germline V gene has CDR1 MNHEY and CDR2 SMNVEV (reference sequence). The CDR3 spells CASSASGISGEQFF. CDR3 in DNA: TGTGCCAGCAGTGCTAGCGGGATTTCTGGTGAGCAGTTCTTC.

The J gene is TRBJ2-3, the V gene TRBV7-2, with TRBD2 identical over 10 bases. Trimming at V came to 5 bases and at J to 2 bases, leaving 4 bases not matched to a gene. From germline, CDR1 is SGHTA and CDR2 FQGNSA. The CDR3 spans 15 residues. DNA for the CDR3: TGTGCCAGCAGCCTACTAGCGGGATTCACAGATACGCAGTATTTT. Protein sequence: CASSLLAGFTDTQYF.

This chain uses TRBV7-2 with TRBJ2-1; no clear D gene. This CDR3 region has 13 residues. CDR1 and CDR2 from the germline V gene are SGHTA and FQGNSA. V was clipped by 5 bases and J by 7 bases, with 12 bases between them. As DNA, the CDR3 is TGTGCCAGCAGCAACAGACCCGGGAATGAGCAGTTCTTC. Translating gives CASSNRPGNEQFF.

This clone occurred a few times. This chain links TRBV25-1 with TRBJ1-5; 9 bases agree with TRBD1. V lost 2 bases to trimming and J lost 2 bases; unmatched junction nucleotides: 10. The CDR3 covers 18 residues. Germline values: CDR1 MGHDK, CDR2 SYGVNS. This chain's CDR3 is CASSEGTGQESGNQPQHF. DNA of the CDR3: TGTGCCAGCAGTGAAGGGACAGGGCAGGAATCGGGCAATCAGCCCCAGCATTTT.

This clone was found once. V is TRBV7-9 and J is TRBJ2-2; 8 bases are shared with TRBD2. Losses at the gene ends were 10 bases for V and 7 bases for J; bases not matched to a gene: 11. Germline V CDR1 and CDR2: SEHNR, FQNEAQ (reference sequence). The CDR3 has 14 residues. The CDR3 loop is CATRGTSAVGELFF. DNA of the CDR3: TGTGCCACGCGGGGGACTAGTGCCGTCGGGGAGCTGTTTTTT.

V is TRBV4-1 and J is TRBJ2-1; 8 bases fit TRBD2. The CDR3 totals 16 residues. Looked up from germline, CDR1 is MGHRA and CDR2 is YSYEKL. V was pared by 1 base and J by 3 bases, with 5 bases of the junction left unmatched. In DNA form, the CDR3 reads TGCGCCAGCAGCCAAGTATTAAGCGGGAGCTACAATGAGCAGTTCTTC. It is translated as CASSQVLSGSYNEQFF.

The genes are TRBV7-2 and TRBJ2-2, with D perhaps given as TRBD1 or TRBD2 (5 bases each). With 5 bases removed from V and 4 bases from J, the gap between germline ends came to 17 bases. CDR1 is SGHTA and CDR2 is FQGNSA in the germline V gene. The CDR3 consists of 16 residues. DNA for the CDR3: TGTGCCAGCAGCCCCCCTGGGGTTGGGGGCACCGGGGAGCTGTTTTTT. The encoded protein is CASSPPGVGGTGELFF.

The CDR3 nucleotides are TGTGCCAGTTTGACAGGGGTCAACACTGAAGCTTTCTTT. Its protein is CASLTGVNTEAFF. This chain connects TRBV6-6 to TRBJ1-1; 8 nucleotides agree with TRBD1. The CDR3 is 13 residues long. The junction had 5 bases not matched to a gene; V was cut back by 9 bases and J by 2 bases. Germline CDR1 is MNHNY and CDR2 is SVGAGI (reference sequence).

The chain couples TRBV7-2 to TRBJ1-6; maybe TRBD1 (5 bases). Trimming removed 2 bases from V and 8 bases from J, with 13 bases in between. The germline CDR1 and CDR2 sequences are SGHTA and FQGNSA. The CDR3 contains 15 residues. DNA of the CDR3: TGTGCCAGCAGCTTAAGGGAGGCCAGGGATTCACCCCTCCACTTT. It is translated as CASSLREARDSPLHF.

The CDR3 DNA reads TGTGCCAGCAGCCCCCAACTCGGGCCGGAGCAGTACTTC. Translated: CASSPQLGPEQYF. The V and J genes are TRBV4-2 and TRBJ2-7; D ambiguous. The V gene's germline CDR1 is LGHNA and CDR2 YNFKEQ. V lost 4 bases to trimming and J lost 7 bases, with 14 bases between them. The CDR3 is 13 residues long.

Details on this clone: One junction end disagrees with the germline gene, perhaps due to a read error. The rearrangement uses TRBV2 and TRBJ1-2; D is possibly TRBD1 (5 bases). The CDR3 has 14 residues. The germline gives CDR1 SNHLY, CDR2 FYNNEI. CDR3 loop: CAGSVGVDYDSYTF. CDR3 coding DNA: TGTGCCGGCAGTGTAGGGGTAGACTACGATAGCTACACCTTC.

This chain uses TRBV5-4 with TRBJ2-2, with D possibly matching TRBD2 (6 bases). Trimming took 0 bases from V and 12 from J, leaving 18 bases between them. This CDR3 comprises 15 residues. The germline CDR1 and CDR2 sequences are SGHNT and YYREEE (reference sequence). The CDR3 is CASSLEIGGKGKLFF. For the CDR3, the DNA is TGTGCCAGCAGCTTGGAAATCGGCGGGAAGGGGAAGCTGTTTTTT. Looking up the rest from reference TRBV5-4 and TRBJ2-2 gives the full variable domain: ETGVTQSPTHLIKTRGQQVTLRCSSQSGHNTVSWYQQALGQGPQFIFQYYREEENGRGNFPPRFSGLQFPNYSSELNVNALELDDSALYLCASSLEIGGKGKLFFGEGSRLTVL.

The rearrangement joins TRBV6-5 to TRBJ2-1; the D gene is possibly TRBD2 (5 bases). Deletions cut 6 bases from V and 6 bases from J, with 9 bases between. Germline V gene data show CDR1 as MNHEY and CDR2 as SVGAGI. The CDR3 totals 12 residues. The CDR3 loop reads CASRARGNEQFF. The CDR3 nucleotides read TGTGCCAGCAGGGCCCGGGGCAATGAGCAGTTCTTC.

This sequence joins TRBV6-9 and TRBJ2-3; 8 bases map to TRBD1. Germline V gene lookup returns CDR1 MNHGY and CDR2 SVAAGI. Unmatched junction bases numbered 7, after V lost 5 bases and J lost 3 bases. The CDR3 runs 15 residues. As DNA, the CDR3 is TGTGCCAGCAGTAGACAGGGGTTAAGGACAGATACGCAGTATTTT. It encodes CASSRQGLRTDTQYF.

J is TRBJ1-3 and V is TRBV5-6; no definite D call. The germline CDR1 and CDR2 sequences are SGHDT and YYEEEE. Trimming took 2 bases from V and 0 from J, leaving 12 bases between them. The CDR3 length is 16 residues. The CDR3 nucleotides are TGTGCCAGCAGCTTTCGAGGGCTCGTCTCTGGAAACACCATATATTTT. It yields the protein CASSFRGLVSGNTIYF.

CDR3 sequence reads: CASSLELSSYEQYF. The CDR3 DNA sequence: TGTGCCAGCAGCTTGGAACTGAGCTCCTACGAGCAGTACTTC. The chain uses TRBV5-6 and TRBJ2-7; D unclear. CDR1 is SGHDT, CDR2 YYEEEE, per germline. V was clipped by 0 bases and J by 0 bases, with 7 bases between them. This CDR3 region has 14 residues.